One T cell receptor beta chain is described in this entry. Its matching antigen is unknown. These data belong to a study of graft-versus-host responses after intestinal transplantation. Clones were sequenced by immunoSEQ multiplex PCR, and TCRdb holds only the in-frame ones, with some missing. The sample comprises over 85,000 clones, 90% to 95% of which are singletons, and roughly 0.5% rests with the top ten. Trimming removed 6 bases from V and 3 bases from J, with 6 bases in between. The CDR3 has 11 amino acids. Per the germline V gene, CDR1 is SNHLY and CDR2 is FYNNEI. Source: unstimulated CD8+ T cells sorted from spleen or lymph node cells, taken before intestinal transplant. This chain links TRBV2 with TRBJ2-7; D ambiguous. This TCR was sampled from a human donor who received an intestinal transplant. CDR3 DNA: TGTGCCAGCAGCGAACGCTACGAGCAGTACTTC. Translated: CASSERYEQYF.